Listed here is a single TCR beta chain. Patients of the Seattle cohort, enrolled during active infection, were followed longitudinally. The sample is drawn from a study of blood T cell repertoires in COVID-19. Looking at the study overall: Some COVID-19 samples were acute and others convalescent; all came from the United States, Italy and Spain. The cDNA or gDNA used as material had been derived from T cells, B-cell-depleted T cells, or PBMCs.

In the source study's methods: Researchers report that nucleated cell counts were estimated from reference gene primer amplification. Profiled with immunoSEQ multiplex PCR; TCRdb holds only in-frame clones, not every one. That table supplies the V and J calls and clone size; D and trimming were determined from the DNA. The sample has 150,000 to 200,000 clones, 86% seen once. This sequence originates from a woman in her sixties or seventies with COVID-19, enrolled during active disease. The material sequenced was peripheral blood.

The CDR3 region is CASSYTQGSNQPQHF. DNA for the CDR3: TGTGCCAGCAGTTACACACAGGGGAGCAATCAGCCCCAGCATTTT. The J gene is TRBJ1-5, the V gene TRBV6-2 or TRBV6-3; the match to TRBD1 covers 7 bases. The ends lost 2 bases at V and 1 base at J; junction bases unmatched: 2. Germline CDR1 is MNHEY and CDR2 is SVGEGT. The CDR3 has 15 amino acids.